The source of this T cell receptor beta chain is a study of lymphopenia after photon versus proton radiotherapy. Study-wide results and caveats: After lymphocyte nadir, photon-treated repertoires showed oligoclonal expansion, especially CD8+ Temra. A bigger post-nadir fall in TCR diversity correlated inversely with survival time in deceased patients. Authors raise, but do not show, better survival with proton therapy. Photon-treated patients lost naive T cells and TCR diversity; proton-treated stayed stable.

Sequenced by immunoSEQ multiplex PCR; TCRdb stores in-frame clones only, minus some. The sample yields about 50,000 clones, about 92% seen once. This CDR3 has 13 residues. V was pared by 4 bases and J by 5 bases, with 10 bases between. Germline V gene data show CDR1 as SGHRS and CDR2 as YFSETQ. This clone was counted only a few times. Its specificity is not known. This receptor was identified in a woman aged 40 to 55 with cholangiocarcinoma. The V and J genes are TRBV5-1 and TRBJ2-1; D remains unclear. The sample in question was peripheral blood, obtained from a patient treated with photon-based radiotherapy. In nucleotides, the CDR3 is TGCGCCAGCAGCATCCCAAACGACAATGAGCAGTTCTTC. Protein: CASSIPNDNEQFF.